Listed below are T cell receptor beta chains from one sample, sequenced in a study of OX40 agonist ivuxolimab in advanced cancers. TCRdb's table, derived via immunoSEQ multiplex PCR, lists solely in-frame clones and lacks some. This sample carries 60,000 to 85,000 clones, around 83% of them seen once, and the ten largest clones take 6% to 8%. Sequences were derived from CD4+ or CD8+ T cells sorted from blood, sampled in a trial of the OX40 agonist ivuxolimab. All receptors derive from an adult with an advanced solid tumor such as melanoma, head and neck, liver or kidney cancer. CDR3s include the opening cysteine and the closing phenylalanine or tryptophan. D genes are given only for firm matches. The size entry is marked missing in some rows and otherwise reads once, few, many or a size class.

CDR3 protein: CSVEGGRGEGETQYF
CDR3 DNA: TGCAGCGTTGAAGGGGGACGCGGGGAAGGAGAGACCCAGTACTTC
clone size: -
D gene: -
V gene: TRBV29-1
J gene: TRBJ2-5

CDR3 protein: CASRGLATGDEQYF
CDR3 DNA: TGCGCCAGCAGGGGACTGGCAACTGGGGACGAGCAGTACTTC
clone size: once
D gene: -
V gene: TRBV5-1
J gene: TRBJ2-7

CDR3 protein: CASSAFQGNTGELFF
CDR3 DNA: TGTGCCAGCAGCGCCTTTCAGGGGAACACCGGGGAGCTGTTTTTT
clone size: -
D gene: -
V gene: TRBV9
J gene: TRBJ2-2

CDR3 protein: CASSYKEGTEAFF
CDR3 DNA: TGTGCCAGCAGTTATAAGGAGGGCACTGAAGCTTTCTTT
clone size: -
D gene: -
V gene: TRBV27
J gene: TRBJ1-1

CDR3 protein: CASSPGPGGIEKLFF
CDR3 DNA: TGCGCCAGCAGCCCCGGACCAGGGGGAATTGAAAAACTGTTTTTT
clone size: -
D gene: TRBD1
V gene: TRBV4-1
J gene: TRBJ1-4

CDR3 protein: CASSLGGQGTNQPQHF
CDR3 DNA: TGTGCCAGCAGCTTAGGGGGACAGGGAACCAATCAGCCCCAGCATTTT
clone size: -
D gene: TRBD1
V gene: TRBV7-2
J gene: TRBJ1-5

CDR3 protein: CASRSGTGNQPQHF
CDR3 DNA: TGTGCCAGCAGGTCCGGGACAGGGAATCAGCCCCAGCATTTT
clone size: few
D gene: TRBD1
V gene: TRBV6-5
J gene: TRBJ1-5

CDR3 protein: CASSYGTINEQFF
CDR3 DNA: TGTGCCAGCAGTTATGGGACAATCAATGAGCAGTTCTTC
clone size: -
D gene: -
V gene: TRBV6-6
J gene: TRBJ2-1

CDR3 protein: CASSLRGHTLNTEAFF
CDR3 DNA: TGTGCCAGCAGCTTAAGGGGTCATACTTTGAACACTGAAGCTTTCTTT
clone size: -
D gene: -
V gene: TRBV13
J gene: TRBJ1-1

CDR3 protein: CASRRDRGETGELFF
CDR3 DNA: TGCGCCAGCAGACGGGACAGGGGGGAAACCGGGGAGCTGTTTTTT
clone size: -
D gene: TRBD1
V gene: TRBV5-1
J gene: TRBJ2-2

CDR3 protein: CASSLDGPYSNQPQHF
CDR3 DNA: TGCGCCAGCAGCTTGGACGGACCGTATAGCAATCAGCCCCAGCATTTT
clone size: -
D gene: -
V gene: TRBV5-1
J gene: TRBJ1-5

CDR3 protein: CASSLSFSGANVLTF
CDR3 DNA: TGTGCCAGTAGTCTCAGTTTCTCTGGGGCCAACGTCCTGACTTTC
clone size: -
D gene: -
V gene: TRBV19
J gene: TRBJ2-6

CDR3 protein: CAIAPRDRDYEQYF
CDR3 DNA: TGTGCCATCGCCCCTCGGGACAGGGACTACGAGCAGTACTTC
clone size: -
D gene: TRBD1
V gene: TRBV10-3
J gene: TRBJ2-7

CDR3 protein: CASSLSGGTGRYVNTEAFF
CDR3 DNA: TGTGCCAGCAGCTTGTCAGGTGGGACAGGGAGGTACGTGAACACTGAAGCTTTCTTT
clone size: -
D gene: TRBD1
V gene: TRBV7-2
J gene: TRBJ1-1

CDR3 protein: CASSVGRANQETQYF
CDR3 DNA: TGTGCCAGCAGCGTAGGGCGGGCTAACCAAGAGACCCAGTACTTC
clone size: -
D gene: -
V gene: TRBV9
J gene: TRBJ2-5

CDR3 protein: CASSLGWGQVYTGELFF
CDR3 DNA: TGTGCCAGCAGCTTAGGATGGGGACAAGTTTACACCGGGGAGCTGTTTTTT
clone size: -
D gene: -
V gene: TRBV7-9
J gene: TRBJ2-2

CDR3 protein: CASSQGTGSDRNEQYF
CDR3 DNA: TGTGCCAGCAGCCAAGGGACAGGGTCGGATAGGAACGAGCAGTACTTC
clone size: -
D gene: TRBD1
V gene: TRBV4-2
J gene: TRBJ2-7

CDR3 protein: CASSQGLGYGYTF
CDR3 DNA: TGTGCCAGCAGCCAGGGCCTTGGGTATGGCTACACCTTC
clone size: few
D gene: -
V gene: TRBV14
J gene: TRBJ1-2

CDR3 protein: CASSELVAKNIQYF
CDR3 DNA: TGTGCCAGCAGTGAGTTAGTTGCCAAAAACATTCAGTACTTC
clone size: -
D gene: -
V gene: TRBV2
J gene: TRBJ2-4

CDR3 protein: CASSSRTHSGNTIYF
CDR3 DNA: TGTGCCAGCAGCTCTCGGACGCACTCTGGAAACACCATATATTTT
clone size: -
D gene: -
V gene: TRBV7-2
J gene: TRBJ1-3

CDR3 protein: CASTSFAGQLNTEAFF
CDR3 DNA: TGTGCCAGTACCTCCTTTGCGGGACAGCTGAACACTGAAGCTTTCTTT
clone size: -
D gene: TRBD1
V gene: TRBV19
J gene: TRBJ1-1

CDR3 protein: CASEGQTNTGELFF
CDR3 DNA: TGTGCCAGTGAGGGACAAACGAACACCGGGGAGCTGTTTTTT
clone size: once
D gene: -
V gene: TRBV19
J gene: TRBJ2-2

CDR3 protein: CASSRGGSSYNEQFF
CDR3 DNA: TGTGCCAGCAGCCGGGGGGGGAGCTCCTACAATGAGCAGTTCTTC
clone size: -
D gene: TRBD2
V gene: TRBV7-8
J gene: TRBJ2-1

CDR3 protein: CASSFGRGIQETQYF
CDR3 DNA: TGTGCCAGCAGCTTCGGCAGGGGCATCCAAGAGACCCAGTACTTC
clone size: -
D gene: -
V gene: TRBV5-6
J gene: TRBJ2-5

CDR3 protein: CASSLGGGGDYGYTF
CDR3 DNA: TGCGCCAGCAGCCTTGGTGGAGGTGGTGACTATGGCTACACCTTC
clone size: -
D gene: -
V gene: TRBV5-1
J gene: TRBJ1-2

CDR3 protein: CASWTGINEKLFF
CDR3 DNA: TGTGCCAGCTGGACAGGGATTAATGAAAAACTGTTTTTT
clone size: -
D gene: TRBD1
V gene: TRBV6-5
J gene: TRBJ1-4

CDR3 protein: CASSLEGNTEAFF
CDR3 DNA: TGTGCCAGCAGCTTAGAGGGTAACACTGAAGCTTTCTTT
clone size: -
D gene: -
V gene: TRBV11-3
J gene: TRBJ1-1

CDR3 protein: CASKRGGSGYTF
CDR3 DNA: TGTGCCAGCAAAAGGGGCGGGAGTGGCTACACCTTC
clone size: -
D gene: -
V gene: TRBV6-5
J gene: TRBJ1-2

CDR3 protein: CASSSSGNYNEQFF
CDR3 DNA: TGTGCCAGCAGTTCTAGCGGGAACTACAATGAGCAGTTCTTC
clone size: -
D gene: TRBD2
V gene: TRBV28
J gene: TRBJ2-1

CDR3 protein: CASSQGYALSRVKNIQYF
CDR3 DNA: TGCGCCAGCAGCCAAGGGTATGCCCTTAGCAGGGTCAAAAACATTCAGTACTTC
clone size: -
D gene: -
V gene: TRBV4-1
J gene: TRBJ2-4

CDR3 protein: CASSMSTGATYEQYF
CDR3 DNA: TGTGCCAGTAGTATGTCGACAGGAGCAACCTACGAGCAGTACTTC
clone size: once
D gene: -
V gene: TRBV19
J gene: TRBJ2-7

CDR3 protein: CASGGGTQYF
CDR3 DNA: TGTGCCAGCGGGGGGGGGACCCAGTACTTC
clone size: -
D gene: TRBD2
V gene: TRBV7-6
J gene: TRBJ2-5

CDR3 protein: CASSGQGARENIQYF
CDR3 DNA: TGTGCCAGCAGTGGACAGGGGGCGCGAGAAAACATTCAGTACTTC
clone size: -
D gene: TRBD1
V gene: TRBV2
J gene: TRBJ2-4

CDR3 protein: CASSLQNPNEKLFF
CDR3 DNA: TGCGCCAGCAGCTTGCAGAATCCTAATGAAAAACTGTTTTTT
clone size: -
D gene: -
V gene: TRBV5-1
J gene: TRBJ1-4

CDR3 protein: CASSPRANYGYTF
CDR3 DNA: TGTGCCAGCAGCCCCAGGGCTAACTATGGCTACACCTTC
clone size: -
D gene: -
V gene: TRBV4-2
J gene: TRBJ1-2

CDR3 protein: CASSLSPLFLARSPYNEQFF
CDR3 DNA: TGTGCCAGCAGTTTATCCCCCCTCTTCCTGGCCAGGAGTCCCTACAATGAGCAGTTCTTC
clone size: -
D gene: -
V gene: TRBV28
J gene: TRBJ2-1

CDR3 protein: CAWSLDRGSYGYTF
CDR3 DNA: TGTGCCTGGAGTTTGGACAGGGGCTCCTATGGCTACACCTTC
clone size: few
D gene: TRBD1
V gene: TRBV30
J gene: TRBJ1-2

CDR3 protein: CASRSSGGTEAFF
CDR3 DNA: TGTGCCAGTAGATCGTCCGGCGGCACTGAAGCTTTCTTT
clone size: -
D gene: -
V gene: TRBV19
J gene: TRBJ1-1

CDR3 protein: CASMKKADQPQHF
CDR3 DNA: TGTGCCAGCATGAAGAAAGCAGACCAGCCCCAGCATTTT
clone size: -
D gene: -
V gene: TRBV6-1
J gene: TRBJ1-5

CDR3 protein: CASSVWDGTYEQYF
CDR3 DNA: TGTGCCAGCAGCGTCTGGGACGGGACCTACGAGCAGTACTTC
clone size: -
D gene: -
V gene: TRBV9
J gene: TRBJ2-7

CDR3 protein: CASSSTGGFTEAFF
CDR3 DNA: TGTGCCAGCAGTTCTACAGGGGGCTTCACTGAAGCTTTCTTT
clone size: -
D gene: TRBD1
V gene: TRBV6-5
J gene: TRBJ1-1

CDR3 protein: CASASLLGTSGTSGSYEQYF
CDR3 DNA: TGCGCCAGCGCGAGTCTTCTTGGCACTAGCGGGACAAGCGGCTCCTACGAGCAGTACTTC
clone size: -
D gene: TRBD2
V gene: TRBV10-1
J gene: TRBJ2-7

CDR3 protein: CASRRDLEETQYF
CDR3 DNA: TGTGCCAGCAGACGGGACTTGGAAGAGACCCAGTACTTC
clone size: -
D gene: -
V gene: TRBV2
J gene: TRBJ2-5

CDR3 protein: CAISDQQGGGYGYTF
CDR3 DNA: TGTGCCATCAGTGATCAACAGGGAGGGGGCTATGGCTACACCTTC
clone size: few
D gene: -
V gene: TRBV10-3
J gene: TRBJ1-2

CDR3 protein: CASSLSSDGEQFF
CDR3 DNA: TGTGCCAGCAGCTTATCCTCGGACGGTGAGCAGTTCTTC
clone size: -
D gene: -
V gene: TRBV7-9
J gene: TRBJ2-1

CDR3 protein: CASSSSEPQHF
CDR3 DNA: -
clone size: -
D gene: -
V gene: TRBV28
J gene: TRBJ1-5

CDR3 protein: CASSSMDRDYGYTF
CDR3 DNA: TGTGCCAGCAGCTCCATGGACAGGGACTATGGCTACACCTTC
clone size: once
D gene: TRBD1
V gene: TRBV7-9
J gene: TRBJ1-2

CDR3 protein: CASSTLAAADTQYF
CDR3 DNA: TGTGCCAGCAGTACGTTAGCGGCAGCAGATACGCAGTATTTT
clone size: -
D gene: -
V gene: TRBV2
J gene: TRBJ2-3

CDR3 protein: CASSGPGLVSEQYF
CDR3 DNA: TGTGCCAGCAGTGGGCCGGGACTAGTCTCCGAGCAGTACTTC
clone size: -
D gene: TRBD2
V gene: TRBV28
J gene: TRBJ2-7

CDR3 protein: CASSFASGITGELFF
CDR3 DNA: TGTGCCAGCAGCTTCGCTAGCGGGATCACCGGGGAGCTGTTTTTT
clone size: -
D gene: TRBD2
V gene: TRBV7-6
J gene: TRBJ2-2